One sample yielded the 22 T cell receptor beta chains listed below, sequenced in a study of T-cell reconstitution after alpha-beta-depleted transplantation in children. A library of TCRbeta sequences, prepared with unique molecular identifiers, was generated. TCRdb independently ran MiXCR on the PCR reads; one entry per CDR3 protein. The sample shows approximately 350,000 distinct CDR3 sequences, about 9.3% of them seen only once. The material sequenced was PBMCs from the stem cell graft donor, taken from the stem cell graft. Every receptor here comes from a human donor who donated a stem cell graft to a child with acute lymphoblastic leukemia.

This clonotype was seen a few times. The J gene is TRBJ1-3, the V gene TRBV18, with D perhaps TRBD1 (6 bases). CDR1 and CDR2 from the germline V gene are KGHSH and LQKENI. Trimming left V 3 bases short and J 2 bases short, with 11 bases between. CDR3 length: 15 residues. The CDR3 loop reads CASSPFRDTGNTIYF. In DNA form, the CDR3 reads TGTGCCAGCTCACCGTTCCGGGACACTGGAAACACCATATATTTT. Drawing the rest from reference TRBV18 and TRBJ1-3, the complete variable domain is NAGVMQNPRHLVRRRGQEARLRCSPMKGHSHVYWYRQLPEEGLKFMVYLQKENIIDESGMPKERFSAEFPKEGPSILRIQQVVRGDSAAYFCASSPFRDTGNTIYFGEGSWLTVV.

The chain employs TRBV7-8 and TRBJ2-2; TRBD2 might be the D (5 bases). Between the trimmed V and J ends, which lost 7 bases and 7 bases, there was a span of 13 bases. Germline CDR1 SGHVS, CDR2 FQNEAQ. The CDR3 sequence is 13 residues long. The CDR3 reads CASTLGEGGELFF. In DNA, the CDR3 is TGTGCCAGCACCTTGGGTGAGGGCGGGGAGCTGTTTTTT.

This clonotype was detected only a few times. The chain couples TRBV5-4 to TRBJ1-6; tentative D call: TRBD1 (6 bases). Looked up from germline, CDR1 is SGHNT and CDR2 is YYREEE (reference sequence). This CDR3 comprises 14 residues. V was pared by 0 bases and J by 8 bases, with 9 bases between. In DNA, the CDR3 is TGTGCCAGCAGCTTGGGACAGGACTATTCACCCCTCCACTTT. This codes for CASSLGQDYSPLHF.

In this sample, this clonotype turned up a few times. This chain uses TRBV15 with TRBJ2-4; the match to TRBD1 covers 7 bases. This CDR3 region has 20 residues. CDR1 and CDR2 from the germline V gene are LNHNV and YYDKDF (reference sequence). The ends lost 2 bases at V and 3 bases at J; junction bases unmatched: 19. CDR3 nucleotides: TGTGCCACCAGCAGAAATCCGGGACAGCTCACCAAACGGGGCAAAAACATTCAGTACTTC. Residues: CATSRNPGQLTKRGKNIQYF.

This clonotype appeared a few times. The chain links TRBV7-2 to TRBJ2-3, with 7 bases lining up with TRBD2. V lost 5 bases and J lost 5; bases outside the gene matches: 13. Germline V gene lookup returns CDR1 SGHTA and CDR2 FQGNSA. The CDR3 is 16 residues long. The CDR3 bases are TGTGCCAGCAGCCTCGTAGGGGAGGGCCCGATAGATACGCAGTATTTT. Translation gives CASSLVGEGPIDTQYF.

This clonotype was found a few times. The genes are TRBV11-2 and TRBJ2-1; tentative D call: TRBD2 (6 bases). From germline, CDR1 is SGHAT and CDR2 FQNNGV. This CDR3 region has 15 residues. Trimming stripped 6 bases from V and 3 bases from J, with 15 bases between. Here the CDR3 reads CASREDGTYYNEQFF. The CDR3 coding sequence is TGTGCCAGCAGGGAAGACGGGACTTACTACAATGAGCAGTTCTTC.

A few counts support this clonotype. The gene calls are TRBV7-2 and TRBJ2-7; a weak D match, TRBD2 (5 bases). The CDR3 has 15 residues. V was trimmed by 6 bases and J by 2 bases, leaving 17 bases between them. Germline V CDR1 and CDR2: SGHTA, FQGNSA. The CDR3 nucleotides read TGTGCCAGCAGACTTACAGCGGTACTCGCCTACGAGCAGTACTTC. It codes for CASRLTAVLAYEQYF.

This clonotype was detected ten times or more. The chain employs TRBV11-2 and TRBJ2-3, with no clear D. V was clipped by 4 bases and J by 2 bases, with 4 bases between them. Germline V gene lookup returns CDR1 SGHAT and CDR2 FQNNGV. This CDR3 comprises 12 residues. CDR3 coding DNA: TGTGCCAGCAGCTCCCTCACAGATACGCAGTATTTT. Protein product: CASSSLTDTQYF.

The rearrangement uses TRBV12-3 or TRBV12-4 and TRBJ1-2, with a possible D match to TRBD1 (5 bases). This CDR3 region has 13 residues. The germline V and J ends were trimmed by 6 bases and 6 bases, with 14 bases remaining between them. In nucleotides, the CDR3 is TGTGCCAGCAGCCCGGGGCCTACGAATGGCTACACCTTC. Its translation: CASSPGPTNGYTF.

The chain is built from TRBV6-1 and TRBJ2-3, with a possible D match to TRBD2 (6 bases). The CDR3 spans 13 residues. Germline V gene lookup returns CDR1 MNHNS and CDR2 SASEGT. The V end lost 6 bases, the J end lost 3 bases, and 10 bases lay between the germline ends. This CDR3 reads CASRGGITDTQYF. The DNA of the CDR3 is TGTGCCAGCAGGGGCGGGATAACAGATACGCAGTATTTT.

The chain carries TRBV2 and TRBJ2-1; TRBD2 matches at 10 bases. The junction had 5 bases not matched to a gene; V was cut back by 6 bases and J by 6 bases. The germline CDR1 and CDR2 sequences are SNHLY and FYNNEI. The CDR3 consists of 14 residues. The chain's CDR3 is CASSASGRINEQFF. The DNA for the CDR3 is TGTGCCAGCAGCGCTAGCGGGAGAATCAATGAGCAGTTCTTC.

This clonotype was counted between two and nine times. V gene TRBV2 combines with J gene TRBJ2-1; 11 bases are a match to TRBD2. The CDR3 contains 15 residues. CDR1 is SNHLY, CDR2 FYNNEI, per germline. Germline trimming cut 6 bases from V and 6 bases from J; bases unmatched to any gene: 7. The CDR3 is CASSLLAGAPNEQFF. In DNA form, the CDR3 reads TGTGCCAGCAGCCTACTAGCGGGAGCCCCCAATGAGCAGTTCTTC. The whole variable domain, filled in from reference TRBV2 and TRBJ2-1, reads EPEVTQTPSHQVTQMGQEVILRCVPISNHLYFYWYRQILGQKVEFLVSFYNNEISEKSEIFDDQFSVERPDGSNFTLKIRSTKLEDSAMYFCASSLLAGAPNEQFFGPGTRLTVL.

The rearrangement uses TRBV5-1 and TRBJ2-1; TRBD2 matches 8 bases. J was trimmed by 8 bases and V by 3 bases; bases with no gene match: 13. This CDR3 spans 16 amino acids. CDR1 is SGHRS, CDR2 YFSETQ, per germline. CDR3 coding DNA: TGCGCCAGCAGCTCAACCCTCGGGACTAGTGGGGATGAGCAGTTCTTC. It specifies CASSSTLGTSGDEQFF.

This chain joins TRBV29-1 and TRBJ2-2; possibly TRBD1 for D (6 bases). This CDR3 region has 13 residues. Germline CDR1 and CDR2: SQVTM and ANQGSEA. Trimming shortened V by 5 bases and J by 4 bases, and 11 bases separated the two germline ends. The DNA for the CDR3 is TGCAGCGTTTCCGGGACATCCACCGGGGAGCTGTTTTTT. Protein product: CSVSGTSTGELFF.

This clonotype was counted many times. The chain combines TRBV7-3 with TRBJ2-3; weak D call: TRBD2 (5 bases). Per the germline V gene, CDR1 is SGHTA and CDR2 is FQGTGA. V lost 5 bases to trimming and J lost 1 base, with 19 bases between them. The CDR3 consists of 17 residues. This chain's CDR3 is CASSRSGSASGTDTQYF. The CDR3 region has the DNA TGTGCCAGCAGCCGGAGCGGTTCGGCGAGTGGCACAGATACGCAGTATTTT.

CDR3 DNA sequence: TGTGCCAGCAGCTTAGAGATCGGCGGACTGGGGTACAATGAGCAGTTCTTC. Residues: CASSLEIGGLGYNEQFF. V gene TRBV13 combines with J gene TRBJ2-1; a possible D gene is TRBD2 (5 bases). V was shortened by 1 base and J by 4 bases, with 17 bases between the two germline ends. Per germline, CDR1 PRHDT and CDR2 FYEKMQ (reference sequence). CDR3 length: 17 residues.

This clonotype came up a few times. This chain connects TRBV4-2 to TRBJ2-1; a possible D gene is TRBD1 (5 bases). V lost 0 bases to trimming and J lost 12 bases, with 9 bases between them. There are 12 residues in the CDR3. The germline gives CDR1 LGHNA, CDR2 YNFKEQ. The CDR3 region has the DNA TGTGCCAGCAGCCAAGACAGGGCAAGGCAGTTCTTC. It encodes CASSQDRARQFF.

This clonotype was observed at least ten times. The chain recombines TRBV27 with TRBJ2-7; D is uncertain. V was shortened by 5 bases and J by 0 bases, with 5 bases between the two germline ends. CDR1 is MNHEY, CDR2 SMNVEV, per germline (reference sequence). The CDR3 loop spans 12 amino acids. This CDR3 reads CASSPLSYEQYF. The CDR3 DNA is TGTGCCAGCAGTCCCCTCTCCTACGAGCAGTACTTC.

This clonotype was recorded a few times. The rearrangement joins TRBV6-5 to TRBJ2-7; D is ambiguous. CDR3 size: 14 residues. From germline, CDR1 is MNHEY and CDR2 SVGAGI. Trimming cost V 2 bases and J 0 bases, with 8 bases left between them. The CDR3: CASSYRAYSYEQYF. Written as DNA, the CDR3 is TGTGCCAGCAGTTACCGTGCCTACTCCTACGAGCAGTACTTC.

The sample holds a few counts of this clonotype. DNA of the CDR3: TGTGCCAGCAGGGGAAGGACAGGGCCCTACGAGCAGTACTTC. It encodes CASRGRTGPYEQYF. This chain links TRBV2 with TRBJ2-7; 8 bases fit TRBD1. V trimming: 6 bases; J trimming: 2 bases; junction bases outside the gene matches: 6. This CDR3 contains 14 residues. CDR1 and CDR2 from the germline V gene are SNHLY and FYNNEI.

This clonotype was recorded many times. The CDR3 coding sequence is TGCAGTGCGCGGACTAGCGGGGGATTCAATGAGCAGTTCTTC. This sequence encodes CSARTSGGFNEQFF. The chain couples TRBV20-1 to TRBJ2-1; 13 bases align to TRBD2. The CDR3 runs to 14 residues. Germline CDR1 DFQATT, CDR2 SNEGSKA (reference sequence). Unmatched junction bases numbered 5, after V lost 6 bases and J lost 6 bases.

There are many counts of this clonotype. The chain is built from TRBV29-1 and TRBJ1-2; 7 bases fit TRBD1. The CDR3 covers 11 residues. CDR1 and CDR2 (germline): SQVTM, ANQGSEA. Trimming at V came to 4 bases and at J to 4 bases, leaving 0 bases not matched to a gene. The CDR3 spells CSVGTGYGYTF. The CDR3, as DNA: TGCAGCGTTGGGACAGGCTATGGCTACACCTTC.